This TCR beta chain was identified in a study of cytomegalovirus exposure and HLA in healthy donors. General study results and limits: Analyzed later, association rates of TCRs varied across HLA loci, with DRB1 most and HLA-C fewest.

As to this clone: Its cognate antigen is unknown.

Primers for the PCR totalled 60 Vbeta and 13 Jbeta. Data came from immunoSEQ multiplex PCR; TCRdb stores just in-frame clones and leaves some out. The sample comprises about 190,000 clones, over 70% of which are singletons, and 2.1% rests with the top ten. The V and J ends lost 5 bases and 2 bases respectively, with 12 bases between them. The CDR3 totals 14 residues. Germline values: CDR1 MNHEY, CDR2 SMNVEV (reference sequence). Material: PBMCs. This rearrangement joins TRBV27 to TRBJ1-2; no definite D call. This receptor was taken from a woman younger than 35 in good health and CMV-seropositive. In DNA, the CDR3 is TGTGCCAGCAGTATCGGGAATCCAAACTATGGCTACACCTTC. As protein: CASSIGNPNYGYTF.